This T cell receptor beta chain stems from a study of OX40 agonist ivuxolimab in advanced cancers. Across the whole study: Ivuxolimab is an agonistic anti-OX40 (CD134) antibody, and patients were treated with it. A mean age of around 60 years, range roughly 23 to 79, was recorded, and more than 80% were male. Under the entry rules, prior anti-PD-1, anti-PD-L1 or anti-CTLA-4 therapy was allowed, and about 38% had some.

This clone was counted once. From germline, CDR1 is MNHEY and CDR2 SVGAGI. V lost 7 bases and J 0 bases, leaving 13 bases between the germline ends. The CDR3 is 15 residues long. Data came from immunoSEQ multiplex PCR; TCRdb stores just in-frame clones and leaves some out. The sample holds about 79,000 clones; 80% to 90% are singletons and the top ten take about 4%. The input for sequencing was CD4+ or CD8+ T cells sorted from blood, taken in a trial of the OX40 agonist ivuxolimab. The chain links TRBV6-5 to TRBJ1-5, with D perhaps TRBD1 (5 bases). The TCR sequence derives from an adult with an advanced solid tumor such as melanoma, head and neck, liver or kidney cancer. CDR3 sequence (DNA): TGTGCCAGCAACCTTGGGGGATATAGCAATCAGCCCCAGCATTTT. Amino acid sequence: CASNLGGYSNQPQHF.